This T cell receptor beta chain originates from a study of T cells in Graves' hyperthyroidism and ophthalmopathy. The study, taken as a whole, reports: A 13 V-J signature model discriminated ophthalmopathy versus stable hyperthyroidism.

This clonotype was detected many times. Its target is not known. Every diagnosis used clinical symptoms, serum thyroxine and TRAb, thyroid ultrasound and orbital computed tomography. The investigators amplified TCR beta CDR3 regions from RNA transcripts. HTBI primers were the set used in a first-round RT-PCR of the TCR CDR3. From the multiplex PCR reads, TCRdb called clonotypes with MiXCR, one entry per CDR3 protein. The sample includes more than 150,000 distinct CDR3 sequences, more than 15% seen only once; the top ten take roughly 28%. Trimming removed 7 bases from V and 11 bases from J, with 14 bases in between. Germline-derived CDR1 and CDR2 are MNHNS and SASEGT. The CDR3 length is 11 residues.

This clonotype was obtained from a woman in her forties or fifties with Graves' hyperthyroidism. The chain employs TRBV6-1 and TRBJ1-1; D uncertain. Sequencing used blood. The CDR3 reads CASTDPGVAFF. The CDR3 DNA reads TGTGCCAGCACCGACCCCGGGGTGGCTTTCTTT.